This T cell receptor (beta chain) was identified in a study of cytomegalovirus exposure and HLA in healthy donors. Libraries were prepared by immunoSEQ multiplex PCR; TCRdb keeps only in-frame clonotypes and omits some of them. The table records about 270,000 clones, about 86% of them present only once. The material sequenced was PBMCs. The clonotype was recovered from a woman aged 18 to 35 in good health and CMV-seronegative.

In DNA, the CDR3 is TGTGCCAGCAGCTCCGGGACAGGGGAGGAAAAACTGTTTTTT. Its translation is CASSSGTGEEKLFF. The chain joins TRBV7-7 to TRBJ1-4, with 10 bases matching TRBD1. This CDR3 is built from 14 residues. The germline V gene encodes CDR1 SSHAT and CDR2 FNYEAQ (reference sequence). V lost 4 bases and J lost 8; bases outside the gene matches: 4. Full variable domain (remainder filled in from reference TRBV7-7 and TRBJ1-4): GAGVSQSPRYKVTKRGQDVTLRCDPISSHATLYWYQQALGQGPEFLTYFNYEAQPDKSGLPSDRFSAERPEGSISTLTIQRTEQRDSAMYRCASSSGTGEEKLFFGSGTQLSVL.